The rows below give T cell receptor beta chains drawn from one sample of a study of cytomegalovirus exposure and HLA in healthy donors. Repertoires were generated with immunoSEQ multiplex PCR, while TCRdb's copy carries only in-frame clones and drops some. The sample records 110,000 to 150,000 clones, roughly 75% being singletons. The specimen was PBMCs. These receptors originate from a female donor in good health and CMV-seronegative. Both conserved end residues are part of each CDR3. The D gene is left open where the match is weak. Clone size appears in some rows only: once, few, many, or a class for an expanded clone.

NA TRBJ2-1 TRBV4-1 NA TGCGCCAGCAGCCAAGATACCGGGGAGCAGTTCTTC CASSQDTGEQFF
NA TRBJ1-4 TRBV30 NA TGTGCCTGGAGTGTCTCCCTCGGCAGGGTTGGGGAAAAACTGTTTTTT CAWSVSLGRVGEKLFF
NA TRBJ1-2 TRBV28 TRBD1 TGTGCCAGCAGTTTTAGGGACAGGAGGCCCCGAGGCTACACCTTC CASSFRDRRPRGYTF
NA TRBJ1-5 TRBV19 NA TGTGCCAGTAGCCAGAACTCAGGGCCCAATCAGCCCCAGCATTTT CASSQNSGPNQPQHF
once TRBJ2-7 TRBV9 TRBD2 TGTGCCAGCAGCGTCCGGACTAGCTCCTACGAGCAGTACTTC CASSVRTSSYEQYF
NA TRBJ1-2 TRBV10-2 NA TGCGCCAGCAGTGAAGGGGGTGGGAGTGGCTACACCTTC CASSEGGGSGYTF
NA TRBJ2-1 TRBV5-1 TRBD2 TGCGCCAGCAGCTTGGAATCTAGCGGACCTAATGAGCAGTTCTTC CASSLESSGPNEQFF
NA TRBJ1-1 TRBV5-1 TRBD1 TGCGCCAGCAGCTTGGGGACAGGGGCTTTCTTT CASSLGTGAFF
NA TRBJ1-5 TRBV10-3 TRBD1 TGTGCCACCTCTATAACAGGGGGCGGCAGCAATCAGCCCCAGCATTTT CATSITGGGSNQPQHF
NA TRBJ2-1 TRBV7-9 TRBD2 TGTGCCAGCAGCTCCGAGCTAGCGGGAGGGCTCTACAATGAGCAGTTCTTC CASSSELAGGLYNEQFF
NA TRBJ2-1 TRBV27 TRBD2 TGTGCCAGCAGTTTCCGAAGAGCCGGGACTAGCGCCCATAGGCAGTTCTTC CASSFRRAGTSAHRQFF
NA TRBJ2-1 TRBV19 TRBD2 TGTGCCAGTAGTGTTCGGACTAGCGGGAGTTTGAATGAGCAGTTCTTC CASSVRTSGSLNEQFF
NA TRBJ1-2 TRBV2 TRBD1 TGTGCCAGCAGTCTTAAAAGGGCAGGGGGAGGCTATGGCTACACCTTC CASSLKRAGGGYGYTF
few TRBJ1-1 TRBV30 NA TGTGCCTGGAGTGTAGGAGGGTACACTGAAGCTTTCTTT CAWSVGGYTEAFF